Listed below are T cell receptor beta chains from one sample, sequenced in a study of blood T cell repertoires in COVID-19. The table came from immunoSEQ multiplex PCR; TCRdb's copy has only in-frame clones and leaves some out. Of over 150,000 clones listed, around 85% are singletons. The sample taken for sequencing was peripheral blood. These TCRs come from a woman aged 60-70 years with acute or convalescent COVID-19. The CDR3 runs from the conserved cysteine through the conserved F or W. A D gene is named only where the DNA matches it firmly. A clone size is listed for some rows: how often the clone was seen (once, few, many), or a class if it is expanded.

size	V	J	D	DNA	CDR3
few	TRBV30	TRBJ1-2	NA	TGTGCCTGGAGGCGAACAGGGTTGAGAGACTATGGCTACACCTTC	CAWRRTGLRDYGYTF
NA	TRBV7-2	TRBJ1-2	NA	TGTGCCAGGAAACGGGGTCGGTATGGCTACACCTTC	CARKRGRYGYTF
NA	TRBV6-1	TRBJ1-5	NA	TGTGCCAGCAGTGAAGCGGGAAGGACTCGTGATCAGCCCCAGCATTTT	CASSEAGRTRDQPQHF
once	TRBV28	TRBJ1-2	NA	TGTGCCAGCAGCACAGGGCCCAACTATGGCTACACCTTC	CASSTGPNYGYTF
NA	TRBV11-2	TRBJ2-1	NA	TGTGCCAGCAGCTTAGAGCTAGCGAGCCCTGGGCAGTTCTTC	CASSLELASPGQFF
few	TRBV7-8	TRBJ1-4	NA	TGTGCCAGCAGCTTAGGGCAGGGGCTCTTTGAAAAACTGTTTTTT	CASSLGQGLFEKLFF
few	TRBV4-1	TRBJ2-1	TRBD2	TGCGCCAGCAGACGAACCATGAAGGCTAGCGGGGCCAATGAGCAGTTCTTC	CASRRTMKASGANEQFF
NA	TRBV5-1	TRBJ2-5	NA	TGCGCCAGCAGCTTGGGAGCAGGAGGCGAGACCCAGTACTTC	CASSLGAGGETQYF
NA	TRBV2	TRBJ1-2	NA	TGTGCCAGCAGCAGCTATGGCTACACCTTC	CASSSYGYTF
NA	TRBV10-3	TRBJ1-1	NA	TGTGCCATCAGTGAAGGTTCAGGGAAGAACACTGAAGCTTTCTTT	CAISEGSGKNTEAFF
NA	TRBV3-1/TRBV3-2	TRBJ2-5	TRBD2	TGTGCCAGCAGTTTTGTGGCGGGGGAGGGGCAAGAGACCCAGTACTTC	CASSFVAGEGQETQYF
NA	TRBV30	TRBJ1-5	NA	TGTGCCTGGAGTGGAGGGTCATCTTATAGCAATCAGCCCCAGCATTTT	CAWSGGSSYSNQPQHF
NA	TRBV11-2	TRBJ1-1	NA	TGTGCCAGCAGCTTAGACCAGGGCTTCCCCCGAACTGAAGCTTTCTTT	CASSLDQGFPRTEAFF
NA	TRBV24-1	TRBJ1-2	NA	TGTGCCACCAGTGATTCCCCGGGCGTAGACAGTTCTAACTATGGCTACACCTTC	CATSDSPGVDSSNYGYTF
NA	TRBV19	TRBJ1-5	NA	TGTGCCAGTAGTATCTACCATGGACAGTATCAGCCCCAGCATTTT	CASSIYHGQYQPQHF
few	TRBV24-1	TRBJ2-1	TRBD1	TGTGCCACCAGTGACCCTGGACAGGGGGCGTTTGGTGAGCAGTTCTTC	CATSDPGQGAFGEQFF
NA	TRBV28	TRBJ1-5	NA	TGTGCCAGCAACCCGGGGGGTGTAGGTCAGCCCCAGCATTTT	CASNPGGVGQPQHF
NA	TRBV12-3/TRBV12-4	TRBJ2-5	TRBD1	TGTGCCAGCAACCGTCAGGGGGCAGAGACCCAGTACTTC	CASNRQGAETQYF
NA	TRBV7-9	TRBJ1-4	NA	TGTGCCAGCAGCTTACTCTCCTACGAGGTTAATGAAAAACTGTTTTTT	CASSLLSYEVNEKLFF
NA	TRBV11-2	TRBJ2-7	NA	TGTGCCAGCAGCTTAGTTCGAGGCCTCTACGAGCAGTACTTC	CASSLVRGLYEQYF
NA	TRBV5-6	TRBJ1-3	TRBD1	TGTGCCAGCAGCCCGCTGCAGGGGGCAGTTGGAAACACCATATATTTT	CASSPLQGAVGNTIYF
NA	TRBV10-3	TRBJ1-2	TRBD1	TGTGCCATCAGTGCCAGGGGGGTGGATGGCTACACCTTC	CAISARGVDGYTF
NA	TRBV18	TRBJ2-2	NA	TGTGCCAGCTCACCATGGGACATTTCGAACACCGGGGAGCTGTTTTTT	CASSPWDISNTGELFF
once	TRBV3-1/TRBV3-2	TRBJ2-2	TRBD1	TGTGCCAGCAGCCAAGGCTGGGACAGGGGGGATAACACCGGGGAGCTGTTTTTT	CASSQGWDRGDNTGELFF